This T cell receptor beta chain derives from a study of neurological immune-mediated disorders (dated by TCRdb to about 2019). At the level of the whole study: Using UMI-based sequencing, the study compared peripheral blood TCR-beta repertoires from patients with HTLV-I-associated myelopathy (HAM/TSP), patients with multiple sclerosis, and healthy controls. Longitudinal samples, technical triplicates and paired sorted CD4+ and CD8+ T-cell subsets, alongside PBMC samples, were included among the roughly 96 TCR-beta libraries. The cohort included some 70 subjects: about 15 with HAM/TSP, approximately 34 with multiple sclerosis, and about 20 healthy controls.

This clonotype was found many times. This clone's antigen is unknown. There are no base qualities to consult, and no much larger clone falls within one base. The healthy controls were volunteers from blood banks in Maryland, USA. TCR libraries for sorted subsets were made from some 1 million sorted CD4+ or CD8+ T cells. PBMCs were separated from peripheral blood using Ficoll-Hypaque density gradient centrifugation and then cryopreserved in liquid nitrogen. The study also sequenced paired sorted CD4+ and CD8+ subsets from healthy controls, HAM/TSP patients and MS patients. General findings and caveats noted by the study authors: Across subjects, expanded clones never shared an identical CDR3 amino acid sequence, which suggests that the TCR-beta repertoires in every group were private. TCR clonal expansion was highest in HAM/TSP patients and lowest in MS patients, with MS patients falling below even healthy controls.

V loses 6 bases of germline sequence and J loses 4 bases, and the interval between the two ends is 12 bases. The germline V gene sets CDR1 to SQVTM and CDR2 to ANQGSEA. CDR3 length: 12 amino acids, cysteine to phenylalanine. The kept DNA is CDR3 alone, 36 bases in frame from the first base. cDNA was synthesized by template-switch 5'RACE using a primer with a 10-nucleotide random unique molecular identifier that tagged each TCR transcript. Every sequencing run covered 15-18 subjects and yielded more than 170 million TCR-beta sequences. The RNeasy kit was used for extraction of total RNA. TCR-beta VDJ regions were amplified with primers for the TCR constant region and the 5'RACE anchor, using the KAPA Real-time Library Amplification kit. Sample indexes and Illumina adaptors were added in a first PCR, after which library yield was increased in a second PCR. After Ampure bead purification, the roughly 650 bp TCR product was size-selected on a 2% E-gel SizeSelection system. Before pooling, libraries had their quality checked on a Bioanalyzer, their concentration measured with Qubit, and their quantity determined with the Kapa Library Quantification kit. Libraries were sequenced paired-end 2 x 150 bp on an Illumina HiSeq 2500. To increase sequence diversity, about 25-31% phiX was spiked into each library pool. The authors' analysis ran thus. Quality-filtered reads were processed with the UMI-based MiGEC pipeline, which removed over 75% of raw TCR sequences during error correction. IMGT germline references were used for aligning VDJ genes, and each clonotype was defined as a unique CDR3 amino acid sequence together with its V-J genes. Clonal expansion, Shannon diversity and CDR3 relatedness (CalcPairwiseDistances, ClusterSamples) were evaluated with VDJtools, and phylogenetic trees were built with CLCbio workbench. Using coefficient-of-variation modelling across technical triplicates, the study counted a clone as expanded if it had at least 8 unique UMIs. TCRdb ran its own pipeline on the public reads, namely fastp trimming at Q25 and MiXCR clone calling, and kept in-frame beta chains. Rows merge per CDR3 protein into single entries with the most common DNA and genes. For this entry, the V and J calls and clone size follow TCRdb and not the study's own pipeline. This sample holds over 13,000 distinct CDR3 sequences; under 8% were observed only once. The top ten clones comprise about 24% of the sample.

This receptor chain uses TRBV29-1 and TRBJ1-2; the D gene lacks a confident call. The receptor was derived from a woman between 40 and 55 years old in good health. Sequenced: CD8+ T cells from blood. The DNA sequence is as follows: TGCAGCGTCTTCGACCTGGCCTATGGCTACACCTTC. Translated, this gives CSVFDLAYGYTF.